One TCR beta chain is described in this entry. Assay version v3.0 of immunoSEQ was used, and it was run at survey level. Sequencing efforts were directed toward roughly 40,000-55,000 T-cell genomes per sample. TCRdb's table, derived via immunoSEQ multiplex PCR, lists solely in-frame clones and lacks some. The sample yields roughly 10,000 clones, about four fifths seen once. The CDR3 has 15 amino acids. Germline V gene lookup returns CDR1 SEHNR and CDR2 FQNEAQ (reference sequence). Trimming removed 0 bases at V and 6 bases at J, with 14 bases between. The data stem from a study of long-term antiretroviral therapy in people with HIV. About the study: The earliest specimens came about a decade ahead of the 2015 immediate-ART recommendation.

United States facilities provided treatment to all participants with HIV. The chain is built from TRBV7-9 and TRBJ1-2, with D possibly matching TRBD1 (5 bases). This sequence originates from a man in his forties with HIV. Sequenced material: unsorted PBMCs, taken 1.8 years after starting antiretroviral therapy. CDR3 region: CASSLAGAGLHGYTF. As DNA, the CDR3 is TGTGCCAGCAGCTTAGCAGGGGCAGGGCTTCATGGCTACACCTTC.